This T cell receptor beta chain was recorded in a study of T-cell memory formation after mild COVID-19. Study details: Most TCR clusters belonged to a single donor.

Employing constant-segment primers, 5'RACE generated TCR alpha and TCR beta cDNA libraries bearing sample barcodes and UMIs. In TCRdb, the 5' RACE reads were re-called with MiXCR into one record per CDR3 protein. The sample carries roughly 170,000 distinct CDR3 sequences, less than 20% recorded once. Trimming removed 3 bases from V and 0 bases from J; junction bases left unmatched: 6. The CDR3 is made up of 18 amino acids. Per the germline V gene, CDR1 is SGDLS and CDR2 is YYNGEE. On this clonotype itself: What it recognizes is unknown.

The study's findings and limits: Among CD4+ contracting clones, most were CM and EM, and CD8+ ones EMRA. Memory cells collected pre-infection included some clones that later responded, suggesting cross-reactive memory joined.

This TCR was sampled from a man younger than 35 who had mild COVID-19 (a few samples of this study predate the infection). Cell type and time point are not known. This chain joins TRBV9 and TRBJ2-5; 15 nucleotides align to TRBD2. Source material: PBMCs or a T cell subset sorted from them (not recorded which). The CDR3 DNA sequence: TGTGCCAGCAGCGCCGGGACTAGCGGGGGGTCGTACCAAGAGACCCAGTACTTC. This gives the protein CASSAGTSGGSYQETQYF. The full variable domain, rest sourced from reference TRBV9 and TRBJ2-5, is DSGVTQTPKHLITATGQRVTLRCSPRSGDLSVYWYQQSLDQGLQFLIQYYNGEERAKGNILERFSAQQFPDLHSELNLSSLELGDSALYFCASSAGTSGGSYQETQYFGPGTRLLVL.